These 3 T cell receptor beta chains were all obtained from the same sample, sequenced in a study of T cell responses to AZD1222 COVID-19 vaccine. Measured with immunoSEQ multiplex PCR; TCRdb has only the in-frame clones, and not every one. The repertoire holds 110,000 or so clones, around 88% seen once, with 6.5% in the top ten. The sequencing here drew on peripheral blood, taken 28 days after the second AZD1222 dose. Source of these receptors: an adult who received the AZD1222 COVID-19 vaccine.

The CDR3 here is CASSYGGGVSEKLFF. CDR3 DNA: TGTGCCAGCAGTTACGGGGGAGGGGTTTCGGAAAAACTGTTTTTT. The genes are TRBV6-5 and TRBJ1-4, with TRBD1 as a possible D gene (5 bases). V lost 2 bases to trimming and J lost 8 bases, with 15 bases between them. The CDR3 runs 15 residues. The germline CDR1 and CDR2 sequences are MNHEY and SVGAGI.

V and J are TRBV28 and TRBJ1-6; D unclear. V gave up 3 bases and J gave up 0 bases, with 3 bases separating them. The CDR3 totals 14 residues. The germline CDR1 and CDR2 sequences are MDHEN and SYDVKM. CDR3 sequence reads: CASSFNSYNSPLHF. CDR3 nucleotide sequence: TGTGCCAGCAGTTTCAACTCCTATAATTCACCCCTCCACTTT.

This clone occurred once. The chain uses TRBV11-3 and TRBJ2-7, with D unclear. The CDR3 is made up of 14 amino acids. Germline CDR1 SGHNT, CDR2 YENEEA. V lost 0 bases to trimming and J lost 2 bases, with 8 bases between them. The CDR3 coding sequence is TGTGCCAGCAGCTTAGATACAGATGCCTACGAGCAGTACTTC. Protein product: CASSLDTDAYEQYF.